This T cell receptor beta chain appears in the sequencing data of a study of prognosis after radiotherapy for stage I lung cancer. Study results and limitations: TRBV and TRBJ gene usage reportedly differed between patients with and without metastases.

The CDR3 runs 11 residues. V lost 7 bases and J lost 8, with 9 bases in between. CDR1 and CDR2 (germline): SNHLY, FYNNEI. The study amplified the TCR beta CDR3 region from genomic DNA. This amplification was carried out by two rounds of multiplex PCR. Every TRBV and TRBJ gene had its own specific primer in first-round PCR. TCRdb reanalysed the multiplex PCR reads using MiXCR and keeps one entry per CDR3 protein. This table has nearly 25,000 distinct CDR3 sequences, around 36% appearing once. On two occasions, one at each of two time points, around 6 milliliters of peripheral blood were drawn. This clonotype came up many times. Its antigen is unknown.

The clonotype comes from a donor over 45 with non-small cell lung cancer. The chain combines TRBV2 with TRBJ1-5; D call uncertain. The sample was PBMCs, taken before or after stereotactic body radiation therapy (not recorded which). This chain's CDR3 is CASKEFEPQHF. For the CDR3, the DNA is TGTGCCAGCAAGGAGTTCGAGCCCCAGCATTTT.